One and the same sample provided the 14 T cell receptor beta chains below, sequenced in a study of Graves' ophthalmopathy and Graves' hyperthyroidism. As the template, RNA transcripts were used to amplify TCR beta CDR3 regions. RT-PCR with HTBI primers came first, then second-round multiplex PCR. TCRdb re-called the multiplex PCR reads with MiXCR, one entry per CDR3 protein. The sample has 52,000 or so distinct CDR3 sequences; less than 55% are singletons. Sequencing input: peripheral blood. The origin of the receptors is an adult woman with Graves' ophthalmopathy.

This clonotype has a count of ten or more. CDR3 nucleotide sequence: TGCGCCAGCAGCTTAGGCTCTACAGATACGCAGTATTTT. Its translation: CASSLGSTDTQYF. This rearrangement joins TRBV5-1 to TRBJ2-3; D gene unclear. The germline V gene encodes CDR1 SGHRS and CDR2 YFSETQ. V lost 2 bases, J lost 3 bases, and 7 bases lay in between. This CDR3 region has 13 residues.

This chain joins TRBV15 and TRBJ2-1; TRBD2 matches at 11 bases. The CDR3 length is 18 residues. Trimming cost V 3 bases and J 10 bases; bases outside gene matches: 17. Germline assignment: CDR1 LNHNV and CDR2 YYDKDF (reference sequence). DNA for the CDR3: TGTGCCACCAGCAGCTCCTACCCAGGGACTAGCGGCAACACGGAGCAGTTCTTC. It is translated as CATSSSYPGTSGNTEQFF.

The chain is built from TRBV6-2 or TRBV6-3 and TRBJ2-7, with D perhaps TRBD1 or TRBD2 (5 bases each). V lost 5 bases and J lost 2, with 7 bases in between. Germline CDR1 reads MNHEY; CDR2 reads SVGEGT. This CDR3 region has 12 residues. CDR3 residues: CASSRDAYEQYF. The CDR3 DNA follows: TGTGCCAGCAGTCGGGACGCCTACGAGCAGTACTTC.

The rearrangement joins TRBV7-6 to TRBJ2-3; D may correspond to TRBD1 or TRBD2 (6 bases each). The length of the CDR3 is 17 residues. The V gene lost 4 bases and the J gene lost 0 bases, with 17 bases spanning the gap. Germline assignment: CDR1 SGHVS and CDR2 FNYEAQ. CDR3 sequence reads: CASSSQIRGASTDTQYF. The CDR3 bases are TGTGCCAGCAGCTCCCAGATTAGGGGGGCTAGCACAGATACGCAGTATTTT.

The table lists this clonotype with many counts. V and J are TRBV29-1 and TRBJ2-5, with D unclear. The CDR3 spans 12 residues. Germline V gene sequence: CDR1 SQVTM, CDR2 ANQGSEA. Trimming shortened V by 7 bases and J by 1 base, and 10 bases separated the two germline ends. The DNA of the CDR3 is TGCAGCGCCGGAAGGGTCCAAGAGACCCAGTACTTC. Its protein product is CSAGRVQETQYF.

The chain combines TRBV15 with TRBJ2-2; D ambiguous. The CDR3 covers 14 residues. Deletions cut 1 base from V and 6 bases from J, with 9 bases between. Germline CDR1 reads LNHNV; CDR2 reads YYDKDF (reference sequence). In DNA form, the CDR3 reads TGTGCCACCAGCAGAGGGGGTTCTGCCGGGGAGCTGTTTTTT. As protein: CATSRGGSAGELFF.

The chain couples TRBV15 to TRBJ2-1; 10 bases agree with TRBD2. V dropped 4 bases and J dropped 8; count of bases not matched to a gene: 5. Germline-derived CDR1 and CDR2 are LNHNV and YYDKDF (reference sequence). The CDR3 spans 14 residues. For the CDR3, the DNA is TGTGCCACCAGCACCGTAGCGGGAGGCTATGAGCAGTTCTTC. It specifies CATSTVAGGYEQFF.

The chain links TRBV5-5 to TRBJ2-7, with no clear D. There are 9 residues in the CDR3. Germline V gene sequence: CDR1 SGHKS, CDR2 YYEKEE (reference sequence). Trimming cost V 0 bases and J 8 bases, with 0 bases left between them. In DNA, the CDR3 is TGTGCCAGCAGCTTGGAGCAGTACTTC. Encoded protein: CASSLEQYF.

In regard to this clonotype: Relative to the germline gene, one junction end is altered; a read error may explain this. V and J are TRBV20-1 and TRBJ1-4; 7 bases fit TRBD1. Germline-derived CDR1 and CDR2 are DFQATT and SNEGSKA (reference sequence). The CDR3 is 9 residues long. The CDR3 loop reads CSERPQGYF. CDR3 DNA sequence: TGCAGTGAGCGCCCACAGGGGTATTTT.

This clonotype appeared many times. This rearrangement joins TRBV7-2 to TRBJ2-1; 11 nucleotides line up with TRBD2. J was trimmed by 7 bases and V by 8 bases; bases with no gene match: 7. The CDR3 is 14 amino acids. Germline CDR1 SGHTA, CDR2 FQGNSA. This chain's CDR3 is CASRLTSGGNEQFF. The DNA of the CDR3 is TGTGCCAGCCGTCTAACTAGCGGGGGAAATGAGCAGTTCTTC.

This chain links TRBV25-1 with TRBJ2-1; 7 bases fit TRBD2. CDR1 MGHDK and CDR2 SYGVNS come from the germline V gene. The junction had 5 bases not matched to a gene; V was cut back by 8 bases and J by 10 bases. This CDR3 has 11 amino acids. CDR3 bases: TGTGCCAGCGTGAGGGACTACGAGCAGTTCTTC. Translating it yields CASVRDYEQFF.

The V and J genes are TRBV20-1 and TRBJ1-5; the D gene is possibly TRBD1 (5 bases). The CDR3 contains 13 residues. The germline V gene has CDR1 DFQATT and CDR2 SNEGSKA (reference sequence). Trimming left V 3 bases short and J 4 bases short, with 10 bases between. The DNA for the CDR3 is TGCAGTGCTAGCCAAGGGACGAATCAGCCCCAGCATTTT. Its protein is CSASQGTNQPQHF.

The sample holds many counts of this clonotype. The CDR3 DNA is TGTGCCAGCAGTACTATTCCAGGGAAATCCAACGAGCAGTACTTC. It codes for CASSTIPGKSNEQYF. This rearrangement joins TRBV27 to TRBJ2-7, with TRBD1 as a possible D gene (5 bases). Per the germline V gene, CDR1 is MNHEY and CDR2 is SMNVEV (reference sequence). The V gene lost 5 bases and the J gene lost 5 bases, with 19 bases spanning the gap. The CDR3 is 15 residues long.

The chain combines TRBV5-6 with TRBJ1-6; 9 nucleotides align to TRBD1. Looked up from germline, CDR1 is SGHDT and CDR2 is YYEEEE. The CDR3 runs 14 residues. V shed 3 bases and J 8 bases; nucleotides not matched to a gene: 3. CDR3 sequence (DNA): TGTGCCAGCAGCTGGACAGGGGAGGATTCACCCCTCCACTTT. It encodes CASSWTGEDSPLHF.